Below are 14 T cell receptor beta chains sequenced from a single sample in a study of shared clonotypes between healthy human individuals (TCRdb year 2020). The library was produced with the immunoSEQ multiplex PCR assay. Here the immuneACCESS table is served through TCRdb, limited to in-frame sequences with V and J called. Missing clones are a known gap in these copies; in checked studies unresolved V genes cover under half, and the rest lacks a known reason. The sample data list about 680,000 clones, and approximately 73% of these were observed just once. Jointly, the top ten make up around 1.8% of the sample. The source material was memory CD4+ T cells sorted from blood. The intended sense of this specimen's cell subset or site label: CD45RA-negative fraction. The receptors were sampled from a woman in her twenties or thirties in good health.

This chain connects TRBV7-9 to TRBJ2-7, with 7 bases matching TRBD1. J lost 6 bases, V lost 5 bases, and 10 bases had no gene match. The CDR3 loop spans 14 amino acids. From germline, CDR1 is SEHNR and CDR2 FQNEAQ (reference sequence). This CDR3 reads CASSNPWTGPEQYF. The CDR3 nucleotides are TGTGCCAGCAGCAACCCCTGGACAGGCCCCGAGCAGTACTTC. The full variable domain, with the rest looked up from reference TRBV7-9 and TRBJ2-7, is DTGVSQNPRHKITKRGQNVTFRCDPISEHNRLYWYRQTLGQGPEFLTYFQNEAQLEKSRLLSDRFSAERPKGSFSTLEIQRTEQGDSAMYLCASSNPWTGPEQYFGPGTRLTVT.

The chain recombines TRBV28 with TRBJ2-2, with D perhaps TRBD1 (7 bases). The CDR3 contains 16 residues. The germline V gene encodes CDR1 MDHEN and CDR2 SYDVKM. Trimming took off 7 bases at V and 0 bases at J, with 15 bases between the two ends. The CDR3 DNA reads as TGTGCCAGCACGGGGGCGGACAGGTCGAACACCGGGGAGCTGTTTTTT. It encodes CASTGADRSNTGELFF.

V usage is TRBV19 and J usage is TRBJ2-2, with 8 bases lining up with TRBD2. The CDR3 sequence is 15 residues long. The germline CDR1 and CDR2 sequences are LNHDA and SQIVND (reference sequence). The junction had 6 bases not matched to a gene; V was cut back by 6 bases and J by 3 bases. CDR3 sequence reads: CASSQTSAYTGELFF. CDR3 nucleotides: TGTGCCAGTAGCCAGACTAGCGCCTACACCGGGGAGCTGTTTTTT.

The chain recombines TRBV6-1 with TRBJ2-4, with a tentative D call TRBD2 (5 bases). The CDR3 is 15 residues long. Deletions cut 3 bases from V and 1 base from J, with 10 bases between. Germline lookup yields CDR1 MNHNS and CDR2 SASEGT. CDR3 sequence (DNA): TGTGCCAGCAGTGAGCTATCGGGGGCCAAAAACATTCAGTACTTC. Translated, it gives CASSELSGAKNIQYF.

V and J are TRBV7-8 and TRBJ2-3; D is perhaps TRBD1 (6 bases). The CDR3 length is 15 residues. Per germline, CDR1 SGHVS and CDR2 FQNEAQ. V shed 1 base and J shed 8 bases, with 16 bases lying between them. This CDR3 reads CASSLEGRAQGTQYF. DNA for the CDR3: TGTGCCAGCAGCTTAGAAGGCAGGGCACAGGGTACGCAGTATTTT.

V and J are TRBV28 and TRBJ2-7, with 9 nucleotides matching TRBD2. J lost 4 bases, V lost 3 bases, and 1 base had no gene match. This CDR3 has 13 amino acids. Per germline, CDR1 MDHEN and CDR2 SYDVKM. CDR3 in amino acids: CASSFLAGYEQYF. The CDR3 region has the DNA TGTGCCAGCAGTTTTCTAGCGGGATACGAGCAGTACTTC.

This clone came up a few times. This rearrangement joins TRBV7-8 to TRBJ2-1, with D possibly being TRBD2 (6 bases). Trimming pared 1 base from V and 3 bases from J, leaving 16 bases between. There are 17 residues in the CDR3. Germline assignment: CDR1 SGHVS and CDR2 FQNEAQ. The CDR3 loop is CASSLGGLLEYYNEQFF. The CDR3 DNA sequence: TGTGCCAGCAGCTTAGGGGGACTTTTAGAGTACTACAATGAGCAGTTCTTC.

The V call is TRBV19, the J call TRBJ1-5; D perhaps matches TRBD1 (5 bases). The V and J ends lost 5 bases and 6 bases respectively, with 14 bases between them. Germline V gives CDR1 LNHDA, CDR2 SQIVND (reference sequence). This CDR3 has 14 residues. The CDR3 reads CASSGGGDVQPQHF. CDR3 DNA: TGTGCCAGTAGTGGGGGAGGGGACGTTCAGCCCCAGCATTTT.

The genes are TRBV7-2 and TRBJ2-2, with D uncertain. The V gene lost 1 base and the J gene lost 0 bases, with 9 bases spanning the gap. The CDR3 runs 16 residues. Germline CDR1 and CDR2: SGHTA and FQGNSA. The CDR3 coding sequence is TGTGCCAGCAGCTTAGGGGGTCGGGCGAACACCGGGGAGCTGTTTTTT. Its translation is CASSLGGRANTGELFF.

The chain is built from TRBV27 and TRBJ2-1; 10 nucleotides match TRBD1. Trimming took 5 bases from V and 5 from J; bases not matched to a gene: 6. Germline values: CDR1 MNHEY, CDR2 SMNVEV (reference sequence). This CDR3 is 15 amino acids long. CDR3 nucleotides: TGTGCCAGCAGTCTCCGGGACAGGGGAAACAATGAGCAGTTCTTC. Its protein is CASSLRDRGNNEQFF.

The table lists this clone with a count of one. V and J are TRBV6-1 and TRBJ1-4; D uncertain. The V gene's germline CDR1 is MNHNS and CDR2 SASEGT. Deletions cut 1 base from V and 5 bases from J, with 11 bases between. This CDR3 region has 15 residues. The CDR3 nucleotides read TGTGCCAGCAGTGAAGGGCCCACTGCGAATGAAAAACTGTTTTTT. Translated: CASSEGPTANEKLFF.

The CDR3 protein is CASSSSGYGYTF. In nucleotides, the CDR3 is TGTGCCAGCAGCAGCTCAGGGTATGGCTACACCTTC. The chain employs TRBV27 and TRBJ1-2; possible D gene TRBD1, 5 bases. Germline V gives CDR1 MNHEY, CDR2 SMNVEV (reference sequence). Trimming removed 6 bases at V and 5 bases at J, with 10 bases between. The length of the CDR3 is 12 residues.

As to this clone: This sample also contains other DNA sequences that code for the same CDR3. The V and J genes are TRBV5-1 and TRBJ1-5; the D gene is possibly TRBD1 (5 bases). Trimming cost V 4 bases and J 3 bases, with 8 bases left between them. The CDR3 length is 13 residues. Germline V gene lookup returns CDR1 SGHRS and CDR2 YFSETQ. The DNA of the CDR3 is TGCGCCAGCAGCCCAGGGCCCAATCAGCCCCAGCATTTT. Its protein is CASSPGPNQPQHF.

This clone was found once. The V call is TRBV5-5, the J call TRBJ1-2; 8 nucleotides align to TRBD1. The CDR3 is made up of 16 amino acids. CDR1 and CDR2 from the germline V gene are SGHKS and YYEKEE (reference sequence). With V trimmed by 4 bases and J by 0 bases, 8 bases remained unmatched. In nucleotides, the CDR3 is TGTGCCAGCAGCCACAGGGGGGACAGATCTAACTATGGCTACACCTTC. Protein sequence: CASSHRGDRSNYGYTF.